This T cell receptor beta chain comes out of a study of early stage breast cancer tumors. Study in general: Among around 12 ER+/PR+/HER2- tumors, eight were ductal, four lobular. Each sample averaged approximately 9.8-fold read coverage. Regarding the study as a whole: Tumors had 2.5 to 3-fold higher T cell density and higher clonality than adjacent normal breast tissue.

The CDR3 sequence is 14 residues long. Germline CDR1 and CDR2: SGHTA and FQGNSA. V gave up 3 bases and J gave up 4 bases; unmatched junction bases: 5. Blood replicates held 0.5 ug DNA, tumor or normal breast about 1.5 ug, two each. The method was immunoSEQ multiplex PCR; TCRdb's version includes in-frame clones alone and lacks a portion of them. The sample includes roughly 58,000 clones, just over 90% of them seen just once. In the case of this clone: Its target is unknown.

The V call is TRBV7-2, the J call TRBJ1-1; the match to TRBD1 covers 7 bases. The sequence was obtained from a person aged 65-85 years with breast cancer. The sample was blood. Here the CDR3 reads CASSFPSGGTEAFF. The CDR3 DNA reads as TGTGCCAGCAGCTTCCCATCAGGGGGCACTGAAGCTTTCTTT.